The 4 T cell receptor beta chains given below trace back to one sample, sequenced in a study of OX40 agonist ivuxolimab in advanced cancers. Sequencing was performed with immunoSEQ multiplex PCR; in TCRdb, only in-frame clones are kept and a portion is missing. Among 70,000 to 95,000 clones listed, 84% were seen once. Material: CD4+ or CD8+ T cells sorted from blood, obtained in a trial of the OX40 agonist ivuxolimab. These receptors came from an adult with an advanced solid tumor such as melanoma, head and neck, liver or kidney cancer.

V usage is TRBV6-6 and J usage is TRBJ1-6; TRBD1 is a possible D gene (6 bases). Germline values: CDR1 MNHNY, CDR2 SVGAGI (reference sequence). The CDR3 spans 14 residues. Trimming pared 1 base from V and 7 bases from J, leaving 8 bases between. CDR3 residues: CASSYFQGNSPLHF. In DNA form, the CDR3 reads TGTGCCAGCAGTTACTTTCAGGGGAATTCACCCCTCCACTTT.

V is TRBV19 and J is TRBJ1-5; D uncertain. The CDR3 has 14 amino acids. Trimming took 4 bases from V and 3 from J, leaving 10 bases between them. Germline V gives CDR1 LNHDA, CDR2 SQIVND (reference sequence). In DNA form, the CDR3 reads TGTGCCAGTAGTAAAGTCAGCTACAATCAGCCCCAGCATTTT. Translation: CASSKVSYNQPQHF.

J is TRBJ1-1 and V is TRBV2; possible D gene TRBD1, 5 bases. Germline V gene sequence: CDR1 SNHLY, CDR2 FYNNEI. CDR3 length: 16 amino acids. Trimming removed 4 bases from V and 8 bases from J, with 23 bases in between. The chain's CDR3 is CASSGGPTTGSSEAFF. The CDR3 DNA follows: TGTGCCAGCAGTGGGGGCCCGACAACAGGTTCCTCAGAAGCTTTCTTT.

For the CDR3, the DNA is TGTGCCAGCAGTTTGACAGTTAGCAATCAGCCCCAGCATTTT. Its translation is CASSLTVSNQPQHF. V and J are TRBV28 and TRBJ1-5; TRBD1 might be the D (5 bases). The length of the CDR3 is 14 residues. The V end lost 3 bases, the J end lost 0 bases, and 6 bases lay between the germline ends. Germline V gene lookup returns CDR1 MDHEN and CDR2 SYDVKM.